This entry lists 11 T cell receptor beta chains sequenced from one sample in a study of cytomegalovirus exposure and HLA in healthy donors (dated by TCRdb to the late 2010s). The library was made by the immunoSEQ multiplex PCR assay. For the multiplex PCR, a mixture combining 60 forward primers for TCR Vbeta segments and 13 reverse primers for TCR Jbeta segments was used. Imported from immuneACCESS, the table was reduced by TCRdb to in-frame sequences with V and J called. These copies leave out some clones; in studies compared against another copy, an unresolved V gene accounts for under half, and the cause of the remainder is not known. Present in this sample are 100,000 to 150,000 clones, about three quarters of which were seen just once. The biggest ten clones account for around 1.3% of the sample. The sequenced sample consisted of PBMCs. These receptors all stem from a female donor in good health and CMV-seronegative.

The rearrangement joins TRBV5-1 to TRBJ2-3; 10 positions match TRBD1. V was pared by 4 bases and J by 2 bases, with 7 bases of the junction left unmatched. The CDR3 loop spans 16 amino acids. Per germline, CDR1 SGHRS and CDR2 YFSETQ. For the CDR3, the DNA is TGCGCCAGCAGCCCCGGGACAGGGGTCATCACAGATACGCAGTATTTT. Translation gives CASSPGTGVITDTQYF.

The rearrangement joins TRBV30 to TRBJ1-2, with D possibly being TRBD1 (5 bases). V lost 3 bases and J 2 bases, leaving 10 bases between the germline ends. This CDR3 contains 13 residues. Germline V CDR1 and CDR2: GTSNPN, SVGIG (reference sequence). CDR3 sequence reads: CAWSRQLNYGYTF. For the CDR3, the DNA is TGTGCCTGGAGCAGACAGCTAAACTATGGCTACACCTTC.

V gene TRBV4-1 combines with J gene TRBJ2-1; 11 bases line up with TRBD2. This CDR3 has 16 residues. Losses at the gene ends were 4 bases for V and 9 bases for J; bases not matched to a gene: 11. Germline lookup yields CDR1 MGHRA and CDR2 YSYEKL. CDR3 sequence: CASSRPTSGSYREQFF. Written as DNA, the CDR3 is TGCGCCAGCAGCCGCCCCACTAGCGGGAGTTATCGTGAGCAGTTCTTC.

V and J are TRBV2 and TRBJ1-6, with 8 bases lining up with TRBD1. The CDR3 runs to 16 residues. CDR1 is SNHLY and CDR2 is FYNNEI in the germline V gene. V gave up 1 base and J gave up 8 bases; unmatched junction bases: 7. The CDR3 protein is CASSEETGVRHSPLHF. CDR3 sequence (DNA): TGTGCCAGCAGTGAAGAGACAGGGGTTCGGCATTCACCCCTCCACTTT.

The chain couples TRBV6-6 to TRBJ1-3, with D perhaps matching TRBD1 (6 bases). The CDR3 loop spans 16 amino acids. V was clipped by 6 bases and J by 0 bases, with 15 bases between them. Per the germline V gene, CDR1 is MNHNY and CDR2 is SVGAGI (reference sequence). CDR3 loop: CASSMDSGGSGNTIYF. The DNA for the CDR3 is TGTGCCAGCAGCATGGACAGTGGCGGCTCTGGAAACACCATATATTTT.

The genes are TRBV27 and TRBJ2-1; TRBD2 is a possible D gene (6 bases). The CDR3 consists of 15 residues. The V and J ends lost 7 bases and 7 bases respectively, with 20 bases between them. Germline V gene lookup returns CDR1 MNHEY and CDR2 SMNVEV (reference sequence). The CDR3, as DNA: TGTGCCAGCATGGCCGGAGGGGCCGGGGTGAATGAGCAGTTCTTC. Translated: CASMAGGAGVNEQFF.

This rearrangement joins TRBV5-1 to TRBJ2-7; a weak D match, TRBD1 (7 bases). The CDR3 sequence is 15 residues long. V dropped 5 bases and J dropped 3 bases, with 18 bases sitting between them. CDR1 and CDR2 (germline): SGHRS, YFSETQ. The CDR3 protein is CASRGGRDSLYEQYF. CDR3 nucleotide sequence: TGCGCCAGCAGGGGAGGCCGGGACAGCCTCTACGAGCAGTACTTC.

V usage is TRBV4-1 and J usage is TRBJ2-5, with no clear D. The DNA end lines up better with TRBJ2-7; the J call may be wrong. Germline V lookup: CDR1 MGHRA, CDR2 YSYEKL. This CDR3 spans 13 amino acids. The CDR3: CASSQDHSYEQYF. In nucleotides, the CDR3 is TGCGCCAGCAGCCAAGACCACTCGTACGAGCAGTACTTC.

The gene calls are TRBV15 and TRBJ2-5, with 14 nucleotides matching TRBD2. Germline CDR1 LNHNV, CDR2 YYDKDF (reference sequence). The V segment lost 5 bases and the J segment 5 bases; nucleotides outside the gene matches: 7. The CDR3 spans 16 residues. CDR3 loop: CATSGGLAGAGETQYF. The CDR3 nucleotides are TGTGCCACCAGCGGGGGACTAGCGGGAGCTGGGGAGACCCAGTACTTC. Combining the CDR3 with reference TRBV15 and TRBJ2-5 gives the whole variable domain DAMVIQNPRYQVTQFGKPVTLSCSQTLNHNVMYWYQQKSSQAPKLLFHYYDKDFNNEADTPDNFQSRRPNTSFCFLDIRSPGLGDTAMYLCATSGGLAGAGETQYFGPGTRLLVL.

The gene calls are TRBV5-1 and TRBJ2-5; D possibly corresponds to TRBD1 (5 bases). Germline CDR1 SGHRS, CDR2 YFSETQ. V lost 0 bases to trimming and J lost 4 bases, with 19 bases between them. The CDR3 runs 17 residues. CDR3: CASSLAWLGVGAETQYF. Here the CDR3 DNA reads TGCGCCAGCAGCTTGGCCTGGCTGGGCGTTGGGGCAGAGACCCAGTACTTC.

This clone appeared a single time. The chain couples TRBV6-1 to TRBJ2-6; possibly TRBD2 for D (6 bases). Germline CDR1 MNHNS, CDR2 SASEGT. The CDR3 runs 16 residues. V lost 6 bases and J 4 bases, leaving 16 bases between the germline ends. DNA of the CDR3: TGTGCCAGCAGCGAAAGGCGGGGATCCGGGGCCAACGTCCTGACTTTC. It encodes CASSERRGSGANVLTF.